These T cell receptor beta chains were read from a single sample in a study of T cell responses to AZD1222 COVID-19 vaccine. Profiling relied on immunoSEQ multiplex PCR, and the TCRdb table lists in-frame clones only, not all of them. The sample records about 120,000 clones, approximately 90% being singletons. The material sequenced was peripheral blood, taken on day 0 of MenACWY control vaccination. These receptors came from an adult in good health. The CDR3 runs from the conserved cysteine through the conserved F or W. Fields, in order: clone size, V gene, J gene, D gene, CDR3 DNA, CDR3 protein. A D gene is named only where the DNA matches it firmly. The size entry is marked missing in some rows and otherwise reads once, few, many or a size class.

.	TRBV5-5	TRBJ1-4	.	TGTGCCAGCAGCTTGGCCGCACAGGTGGCTAATGAAAAACTGTTTTTT	CASSLAAQVANEKLFF
.	TRBV6-2/TRBV6-3	TRBJ2-2	.	TGTGCCAGCAGCCCGTGGACAGCGAACACCGGGGAGCTGTTTTTT	CASSPWTANTGELFF
.	TRBV3-1/TRBV3-2	TRBJ1-3	TRBD1	TGTGCCAGCAGCCAAGCGACAGGGGCTGGAAACACCATATATTTT	CASSQATGAGNTIYF
.	TRBV27	TRBJ1-1	.	TGTGCCAGCAGTTTATCGATCGGGTCGGTTGAAGCTTTCTTT	CASSLSIGSVEAFF
.	TRBV11-3	TRBJ1-1	.	TGTGCCAGCAGCCCATTCGGGCAGGGCTACACTGAAGCTTTCTTT	CASSPFGQGYTEAFF
few	TRBV28	TRBJ2-3	.	TGTGCCAGCAGTTCTAGCTATCGACTAGATCACACAGATACGCAGTATTTT	CASSSSYRLDHTDTQYF
.	TRBV6-5	TRBJ1-1	.	TGTGCCAGCAGTTACCGGGGGCCGGTAAACACTGAAGCTTTCTTT	CASSYRGPVNTEAFF
.	TRBV7-6	TRBJ2-2	TRBD2	TGTGCCAGCAGCTCCATCCTATCTAGCGGGAGAGAGAACACCGGGGAGCTGTTTTTT	CASSSILSSGRENTGELFF
.	TRBV4-1	TRBJ2-7	.	TGCGCCAGCAGCCTCTCTGGAAGGGACCCCTACGAGCAGTACTTC	CASSLSGRDPYEQYF
once	TRBV7-3	TRBJ1-6	TRBD1	TGTGCCAGCAGCTTAGCGGGACAGGGGGCGAGCTCCTATAATTCACCCCTCCACTTT	CASSLAGQGASSYNSPLHF
.	TRBV5-4	TRBJ2-2	.	TGTGCCAGCAGCTTAGATACCGGGGAGCTGTTTTTT	CASSLDTGELFF
.	TRBV10-3	TRBJ2-1	TRBD2	TGTGCCATCAGGGGGCTAGCGGGAGGGCCCCACAATGAGCAGTTCTTC	CAIRGLAGGPHNEQFF
.	TRBV5-1	TRBJ2-3	.	TGCGCCAGCAGCGCACGGGGGGACAAGAAACATGGGGATACGCAGTATTTT	CASSARGDKKHGDTQYF
.	TRBV19	TRBJ2-1	.	TGTGCCAGTGAAAAGCGGCAGAGCTCCTACAATAAGCAGTTCTTC	CASEKRQSSYNKQFF
once	TRBV6-1	TRBJ2-1	.	TGTGCCAGCCAGGGCACGTGGGCCTCCTACAATGAGCAGTTCTTC	CASQGTWASYNEQFF
few	TRBV25-1	TRBJ2-7	.	TGTGCCAGCAGGAACAGGATTCGAGACTACGAGCAGTACTTC	CASRNRIRDYEQYF
.	TRBV5-1	TRBJ1-4	TRBD1	TGCGCCAGCAGCTTGGCCGTTCGGACAGGGGGTGATGAAAAACTGTTTTTT	CASSLAVRTGGDEKLFF
.	TRBV11-2	TRBJ2-7	TRBD2	TGTGCCAGCAGTTCCGGGACTAGCATCTACGAGCAGTACTTC	CASSSGTSIYEQYF
.	TRBV7-3	TRBJ2-3	.	TGTGCCAGCAGCTTAATGGGGAGTACGCAGTATTTT	CASSLMGSTQYF
.	TRBV6-5	TRBJ2-5	.	TGTGCCAGCAGTTACGGATCTACAGGCTGGGAGACCCAGTACTTC	CASSYGSTGWETQYF
.	TRBV27	TRBJ1-1	.	TGTGCCAGCAGCGCTTCAGAGATTATGAACACTGAAGCTTTCTTT	CASSASEIMNTEAFF
.	TRBV7-3	TRBJ1-1	.	TGTGCCAGCAGCCTTTACAGGGAGGCTGAAGCTTTCTTT	CASSLYREAEAFF
.	TRBV5-4	TRBJ1-2	TRBD1	TGTGCCAGCAGCTTGGCAGGGGGTCTAGGCTACACCTTC	CASSLAGGLGYTF
.	TRBV11-2	TRBJ2-1	TRBD2	TGTGCCAGCAGCCTAATCCTAGCGGATAAGCAGTTCTTC	CASSLILADKQFF
.	TRBV6-1	TRBJ1-5	.	TGTGCCAGCAATACGGGGCAGGGGATCAATCAGCCCCAGCATTTT	CASNTGQGINQPQHF
.	TRBV5-4	TRBJ2-2	TRBD1	TGTGCCAGCAGCTCCGGGACAGGGTACACCGGGGAGCTGTTTTTT	CASSSGTGYTGELFF
.	TRBV29-1	TRBJ2-7	.	TGCAGCGTTGCGTATGGTGCCTACGAGCAGTACTTC	CSVAYGAYEQYF
medium-sized	TRBV5-5	TRBJ2-7	TRBD2	TGTGCCAGCAGCCAGCGGGGCGGCTACGAGCAGTACTTC	CASSQRGGYEQYF
few	TRBV11-3	TRBJ1-3	.	TGTGCCAGCAGCTTTAGCGGGGGAAACACCATATATTTT	CASSFSGGNTIYF
.	TRBV5-1	TRBJ1-2	TRBD1	TGCGCCAGCAGCATGGACAGGTTTGGCTACACCTTC	CASSMDRFGYTF
.	TRBV6-5	TRBJ2-7	TRBD2	TGTGCCAGCAGGTCCTGGGGAGGGGTATACTACGAGCAGTACTTC	CASRSWGGVYYEQYF
.	TRBV5-5	TRBJ1-6	TRBD1	TGTGCCAGCAGCATAGACAACAGGGGCTCCTATAATTCACCCCTCCACTTT	CASSIDNRGSYNSPLHF
once	TRBV27	TRBJ1-6	.	TGTGCCAGCAGTTTGCAGGGGCACAATTCACCCCTCCACTTT	CASSLQGHNSPLHF
.	TRBV9	TRBJ2-1	.	TGTGCCAGCAGCGCAAATAGCGGAATACAGTTCTTC	CASSANSGIQFF
once	TRBV5-1	TRBJ2-5	.	TGCGCCAGCCGAGGGGGACAAGAGACCCAGTACTTC	CASRGGQETQYF
.	TRBV10-3	TRBJ2-1	TRBD2	TGTGCCATCAGTTTAGCGGGAGGGCCGTTGAATGAGCAGTTCTTC	CAISLAGGPLNEQFF
.	TRBV5-5	TRBJ2-1	TRBD2	TGTGCCAGCAGCCAAAATAGGGGGATACTAGCGGGAGTGGGCGAGCAGTTCTTC	CASSQNRGILAGVGEQFF
.	TRBV5-5	TRBJ1-5	.	TGTGCCAGCAGCTTGGTGGGTCAAGGAAGCAATCAGCCCCAGCATTTT	CASSLVGQGSNQPQHF
once	TRBV7-3	TRBJ2-1	TRBD2	TGTGCCAGCAGGGTAGCGGGAGCCAACAATGAGCAGTTCTTC	CASRVAGANNEQFF
.	TRBV29-1	TRBJ2-7	TRBD2	TGCAGCGTTGACGGCGGGAGTGTCCACGAGCAGTACTTC	CSVDGGSVHEQYF
.	TRBV9	TRBJ2-7	TRBD2	TGTGCCAGCAGCGTAGGGACTAGCGGGAGCGAGCAGTACTTC	CASSVGTSGSEQYF